This passage covers 22 T cell receptor beta chains from one sample sequenced in a study of T cells in localized non-small cell lung cancer. Some clones are missing from TCRdb's copy, which holds only in-frame ones; the method was immunoSEQ multiplex PCR. This sample has approximately 40,000 clones, with approximately 86% found just once. The sample in question was peripheral blood, obtained before any cancer treatment. The receptors derive from a man between 40 and 70 years old with stage I lung adenocarcinoma.

For this clone: Mismatch with germline at one junction end may stem from a read error. The rearrangement joins TRBV15 to TRBJ1-2; 7 positions match TRBD1. The CDR3 spans 14 residues. The germline V gene has CDR1 LNHNV and CDR2 YYDKDF (reference sequence). The CDR3 protein is CATSRGGANYGYTF. The DNA for the CDR3 is TGTGCCACCAGTAGAGGGGGCGCGAACTATGGCTACACCTTC.

This clone has only a few counts. The chain joins TRBV5-4 to TRBJ2-7, with 11 bases fitting TRBD2. The CDR3 has 19 amino acids. The V gene's germline CDR1 is SGHNT and CDR2 YYREEE (reference sequence). The ends lost 3 bases at V and 0 bases at J; junction bases unmatched: 14. The CDR3 sequence is CASSSGFPGLAESSYEQYF. DNA of the CDR3: TGTGCCAGCAGCTCCGGTTTCCCGGGACTAGCGGAAAGCTCCTACGAGCAGTACTTC.

This chain joins TRBV9 and TRBJ1-6; D perhaps matches TRBD1 (6 bases). CDR1 and CDR2 (germline): SGDLS, YYNGEE. V lost 3 bases to trimming and J lost 12 bases, with 19 bases between them. The CDR3 has 15 amino acids. The CDR3 DNA reads as TGTGCCAGCAGCGCTGGGACACTCCCTCAAGAACCCCTCCACTTT. This gives the protein CASSAGTLPQEPLHF.

The V and J genes are TRBV9 and TRBJ2-1; no firm D call. V gave up 0 bases and J gave up 0 bases, with 7 bases separating them. Germline V lookup: CDR1 SGDLS, CDR2 YYNGEE. The CDR3 contains 15 residues. The DNA of the CDR3 is TGTGCCAGCAGCGTAGTGGCGGTCTCCTACAATGAGCAGTTCTTC. It codes for CASSVVAVSYNEQFF.

This chain joins TRBV5-1 and TRBJ2-3, with 8 bases aligning to TRBD2. This CDR3 is built from 15 residues. The germline gives CDR1 SGHRS, CDR2 YFSETQ. V was clipped by 1 base and J by 3 bases; unmatched bases: 4. CDR3 in amino acids: CASSLRGRQTDTQYF. The CDR3 DNA is TGCGCCAGCAGCTTGCGCGGGAGGCAGACAGATACGCAGTATTTT.

This clone occurred a few times. The junction departs from germline at one end; a sequencing error may be responsible. This chain uses TRBV7-7 with TRBJ1-5; D remains unclear. The CDR3 runs 13 residues. Germline V gene lookup returns CDR1 SSHAT and CDR2 FNYEAQ (reference sequence). The CDR3 coding sequence is TGTGCTAGCAGCTCTGGACCTGCCCAGCCCCAGCATTTT. Its protein product is CASSSGPAQPQHF.

The chain couples TRBV11-2 to TRBJ1-1; D unresolved. Trimming shortened V by 5 bases and J by 1 base, and 8 bases separated the two germline ends. The CDR3 extends over 13 amino acids. Germline CDR1 SGHAT, CDR2 FQNNGV. The DNA of the CDR3 is TGTGCCAGCAGCCCCCCAGAGAACACTGAAGCTTTCTTT. Amino acids: CASSPPENTEAFF.

The chain couples TRBV15 to TRBJ2-7, with D hard to call. Germline lookup yields CDR1 LNHNV and CDR2 YYDKDF (reference sequence). The CDR3 runs to 13 residues. The V end was cut by 6 bases, the J end by 3 bases, with 12 bases between. This chain's CDR3 is CATSQTLYYEQYF. CDR3 bases: TGTGCCACCAGTCAGACTCTTTACTACGAGCAGTACTTC.

V is TRBV6-6 and J is TRBJ2-7, with D perhaps TRBD1 (5 bases). The CDR3 covers 13 residues. V lost 10 bases, J lost 2 bases, and 15 bases lay in between. CDR1 MNHNY and CDR2 SVGAGI come from the germline V gene (reference sequence). CDR3 in DNA: TGTGCCACCAGACAAGGGGTCACCTACGAGCAGTACTTC. It encodes CATRQGVTYEQYF.

V is TRBV5-6 and J is TRBJ2-1; TRBD1 matches 10 bases. V trimming: 5 bases; J trimming: 0 bases; junction bases outside the gene matches: 8. This CDR3 has 17 residues. Germline assignment: CDR1 SGHDT and CDR2 YYEEEE. The CDR3 sequence: CASRSGQGQSSYNEQFF. For the CDR3, the DNA is TGTGCCAGCAGATCGGGACAGGGGCAAAGCTCCTACAATGAGCAGTTCTTC.

The chain combines TRBV27 with TRBJ2-1, with 7 bases fitting TRBD2. This CDR3 has 15 residues. CDR1 is MNHEY and CDR2 is SMNVEV in the germline V gene (reference sequence). The V gene end was trimmed by 4 bases and the J gene end by 0 bases; junction bases not matched to a gene: 3. The chain's CDR3 is CASSWGGSSYNEQFF. The CDR3 DNA is TGTGCCAGCAGTTGGGGCGGGAGCTCCTACAATGAGCAGTTCTTC.

This rearrangement joins TRBV30 to TRBJ1-1; unclear D gene. Germline V gene sequence: CDR1 GTSNPN, CDR2 SVGIG (reference sequence). The CDR3 has 14 residues. V lost 1 base, J lost 0 bases, and 9 bases lay in between. Written as DNA, the CDR3 is TGTGCCTGGAGTGAGGGAGGCATGAACACTGAAGCTTTCTTT. Protein: CAWSEGGMNTEAFF.

This clone was seen more than once but under ten times. The chain joins TRBV11-2 to TRBJ1-1; D is perhaps TRBD1 (5 bases). CDR3 size: 14 residues. Germline CDR1 and CDR2: SGHAT and FQNNGV. Trimming removed 0 bases from V and 5 bases from J, with 10 bases in between. CDR3 sequence (DNA): TGTGCCAGCAGCTTAGATCCAGGGACTACTGAAGCTTTCTTT. It codes for CASSLDPGTTEAFF.

This chain joins TRBV19 and TRBJ2-1; 10 positions agree with TRBD1. From germline, CDR1 is LNHDA and CDR2 SQIVND (reference sequence). The CDR3 sequence is 15 residues long. After removal of 6 bases from V and 5 bases from J, the junction contained 7 bases not matched to a gene. CDR3 residues: CASRFRDRGDNEQFF. CDR3 in DNA: TGTGCCAGTAGGTTTAGGGACAGGGGAGACAATGAGCAGTTCTTC.

This clone was counted a few times. The chain couples TRBV7-8 to TRBJ2-7; D is unclear. V was clipped by 0 bases and J by 1 base, with 13 bases between them. This CDR3 is built from 16 residues. Per the germline V gene, CDR1 is SGHVS and CDR2 is FQNEAQ. The CDR3 loop is CASSLAGSYPSYEQYF. CDR3 coding DNA: TGTGCCAGCAGCTTAGCGGGGTCCTACCCATCCTACGAGCAGTACTTC.

The chain combines TRBV29-1 with TRBJ2-7, with 12 bases lining up with TRBD1. V lost 5 bases to trimming and J lost 5 bases; unmatched junction nucleotides: 7. This CDR3 is built from 14 residues. The germline V gene encodes CDR1 SQVTM and CDR2 ANQGSEA. This chain's CDR3 is CSVRAGTGGHEQYF. The CDR3 DNA sequence: TGCAGCGTTAGAGCCGGGACAGGGGGCCACGAGCAGTACTTC.

CDR3 nucleotide sequence: TGTGCCAGCAGCTTGGACACCAGAACAGATACGCAGTATTTT. As protein: CASSLDTRTDTQYF. The gene calls are TRBV11-3 and TRBJ2-3; D is perhaps TRBD1 (5 bases). Trimming took off 3 bases at V and 3 bases at J, with 10 bases between the two ends. The CDR3 extends over 14 amino acids. Germline V lookup: CDR1 SGHNT, CDR2 YENEEA.

The rearrangement joins TRBV6-5 to TRBJ1-2, with D possibly TRBD1 on 5 matching bases. Trimming shortened V by 6 bases and J by 0 bases, and 8 bases separated the two germline ends. Germline CDR1 MNHEY, CDR2 SVGAGI. The CDR3 spans 13 residues. CDR3 region: CASRGVSNYGYTF. CDR3 coding DNA: TGTGCCAGCAGAGGGGTCTCTAACTATGGCTACACCTTC.

The rearrangement uses TRBV30 and TRBJ1-3; unclear D gene. Per the germline V gene, CDR1 is GTSNPN and CDR2 is SVGIG (reference sequence). V was cut by 1 base and J by 4 bases, with 14 bases left in between. The CDR3 has 15 residues. CDR3 DNA sequence: TGTGCCTGGAGTGGCGGGCAAATGGGAGGAAACACCATATATTTT. It translates to CAWSGGQMGGNTIYF.

The chain links TRBV7-2 to TRBJ2-2; 9 bases line up with TRBD2. The germline V gene has CDR1 SGHTA and CDR2 FQGNSA. This CDR3 region has 14 residues. Unmatched junction bases numbered 4, after V lost 4 bases and J lost 7 bases. Here the CDR3 reads CASSSGLANGELFF. DNA for the CDR3: TGTGCCAGCAGCTCCGGACTAGCGAACGGGGAGCTGTTTTTT.

The chain carries TRBV27 and TRBJ1-1; D call uncertain. In germline, CDR1 is MNHEY, CDR2 SMNVEV (reference sequence). The germline V and J ends were trimmed by 3 bases and 4 bases, with 9 bases remaining between them. The CDR3 spans 13 residues. The CDR3 region has the DNA TGTGCCAGCAGTTTCGCCTCCGGCACTGAAGCTTTCTTT. Protein product: CASSFASGTEAFF.

The rearrangement links TRBV28 to TRBJ1-5; D is unresolved. The V end was cut by 5 bases, the J end by 5 bases, with 13 bases between. CDR3 length: 14 residues. The germline V gene encodes CDR1 MDHEN and CDR2 SYDVKM. The CDR3 DNA sequence: TGTGCCAGCAGTGCTCCCCCCGATCATCAGCCCCAGCATTTT. Its translation is CASSAPPDHQPQHF.